A selection of T cell receptor beta chains follows, all from one sample in a study of shared clonotypes between healthy human individuals. Sequenced by immunoSEQ multiplex PCR; TCRdb stores in-frame clones only, minus some. The table lists over 1.4 million clones, around 97% of them singletons, with about 1.2% in the top ten. The specimen sequenced was naive CD4+ T cells sorted from blood. The receptor set was obtained from a man aged 25 to 40 in good health. CDR3s include the opening cysteine and the closing phenylalanine or tryptophan. A D gene is named only where the DNA matches it firmly. Size tells how often a clone was seen (once, few, many) or the class of an expanded clone, and some rows leave it out.

CDR3 length: 15; J gene: TRBJ2-7; V gene: TRBV7-9; D gene: .; clone size: .; CDR3 protein: CASNFGVGVGYEQYF; CDR3 DNA: TGTGCCAGCAACTTTGGGGTTGGCGTAGGCTACGAGCAGTACTTC
CDR3 length: 15; J gene: TRBJ2-3; V gene: TRBV19; D gene: TRBD1; clone size: .; CDR3 protein: CASNPGQGRTDTQYF; CDR3 DNA: TGTGCCAGTAATCCGGGACAGGGGAGGACAGATACGCAGTATTTT
CDR3 length: 15; J gene: TRBJ1-3; V gene: TRBV2; D gene: .; clone size: .; CDR3 protein: CASRPDRSAGNTIYF; CDR3 DNA: TGTGCCAGCAGACCTGACAGGAGCGCTGGAAACACCATATATTTT
CDR3 length: 14; J gene: TRBJ2-7; V gene: TRBV5-1; D gene: TRBD2; clone size: few; CDR3 protein: CASSLVAGGYEQYF; CDR3 DNA: TGCGCCAGCAGCTTAGTAGCGGGAGGCTACGAGCAGTACTTC
CDR3 length: 11; J gene: TRBJ2-3; V gene: TRBV7-2; D gene: .; clone size: .; CDR3 protein: CASGITDTQYF; CDR3 DNA: TGTGCTTCAGGGATCACAGATACGCAGTATTTT
CDR3 length: 13; J gene: TRBJ2-2; V gene: TRBV2; D gene: .; clone size: .; CDR3 protein: CASIPTLTGELFF; CDR3 DNA: TGTGCCAGCATCCCCACTTTAACCGGGGAGCTGTTTTTT
CDR3 length: 10; J gene: TRBJ2-1; V gene: TRBV2; D gene: .; clone size: once; CDR3 protein: CAILVKEQFF; CDR3 DNA: TGTGCCATACTAGTAAAGGAGCAGTTCTTC
CDR3 length: 12; J gene: TRBJ1-1; V gene: TRBV9; D gene: .; clone size: .; CDR3 protein: CASSPPGGRAFF; CDR3 DNA: TGTGCCAGCAGCCCACCGGGAGGCAGAGCTTTCTTT
CDR3 length: 16; J gene: TRBJ1-3; V gene: TRBV6-1; D gene: .; clone size: .; CDR3 protein: CASSEAGGNSGNTIYF; CDR3 DNA: TGTGCCAGCAGTGAGGCTGGGGGGAACTCTGGAAACACCATATATTTT
CDR3 length: 14; J gene: TRBJ2-7; V gene: TRBV7-2; D gene: .; clone size: .; CDR3 protein: CASSLVAGSYEQYF; CDR3 DNA: TGTGCCAGCAGCTTAGTTGCAGGTTCCTACGAGCAGTACTTC
CDR3 length: 11; J gene: TRBJ1-1; V gene: TRBV27; D gene: .; clone size: few; CDR3 protein: CASSSRTKAFF; CDR3 DNA: TGTGCCAGCAGTTCTAGAACAAAAGCTTTCTTT
CDR3 length: 14; J gene: TRBJ1-1; V gene: TRBV5-1; D gene: .; clone size: .; CDR3 protein: CASQEGPINTEAFF; CDR3 DNA: TGCGCCAGCCAGGAGGGCCCCATTAACACTGAAGCTTTCTTT
CDR3 length: 12; J gene: TRBJ2-1; V gene: TRBV6-5; D gene: .; clone size: .; CDR3 protein: CASRTPFGEQFF; CDR3 DNA: TGTGCCAGCAGGACCCCTTTTGGTGAGCAGTTCTTC
CDR3 length: 15; J gene: TRBJ1-2; V gene: TRBV6-5; D gene: TRBD1; clone size: .; CDR3 protein: CASRLDRTYNYGYTF; CDR3 DNA: TGTGCCAGCAGACTGGACAGGACGTACAACTATGGCTACACCTTC
CDR3 length: 13; J gene: TRBJ1-2; V gene: TRBV5-1; D gene: .; clone size: .; CDR3 protein: CASSLSQNYGYTF; CDR3 DNA: TGCGCCAGCAGCTTGAGCCAGAACTATGGCTACACCTTC
CDR3 length: 12; J gene: TRBJ2-2; V gene: TRBV7-3; D gene: .; clone size: .; CDR3 protein: CASSLYAGELFF; CDR3 DNA: TGTGCCAGCAGCTTATACGCCGGGGAGCTGTTTTTT
CDR3 length: 17; J gene: TRBJ1-2; V gene: TRBV7-2; D gene: TRBD1; clone size: .; CDR3 protein: CASSLGHPGQGMVGYTF; CDR3 DNA: TGTGCCAGCAGCTTAGGTCATCCGGGACAGGGTATGGTTGGCTACACCTTC
CDR3 length: 16; J gene: TRBJ2-3; V gene: TRBV6-5; D gene: TRBD2; clone size: .; CDR3 protein: CASSFGGAGVVYTQYF; CDR3 DNA: TGTGCCAGCAGTTTCGGAGGAGCGGGGGTGGTATATACGCAGTATTTT
CDR3 length: 16; J gene: TRBJ1-2; V gene: TRBV15; D gene: TRBD1; clone size: .; CDR3 protein: CATARGQGGANYGYTF; CDR3 DNA: TGTGCCACAGCCCGGGGACAGGGAGGGGCGAACTATGGCTACACCTTC
CDR3 length: 15; J gene: TRBJ2-2; V gene: TRBV27; D gene: TRBD2; clone size: .; CDR3 protein: CASSPRTSGASELFF; CDR3 DNA: TGTGCCAGCAGTCCTCGGACTAGCGGGGCGTCGGAGCTGTTTTTT
CDR3 length: 15; J gene: TRBJ1-1; V gene: TRBV27; D gene: .; clone size: .; CDR3 protein: CASSKWGAANTEAFF; CDR3 DNA: TGTGCCAGCAGTAAATGGGGGGCGGCGAACACTGAAGCTTTCTTT
CDR3 length: 16; J gene: TRBJ2-1; V gene: TRBV19; D gene: .; clone size: .; CDR3 protein: CASSVQSPLSYNEQFF; CDR3 DNA: TGTGCCAGTAGTGTCCAGAGTCCCCTGTCCTACAATGAGCAGTTCTTC
CDR3 length: 15; J gene: TRBJ1-1; V gene: TRBV5-4; D gene: .; clone size: once; CDR3 protein: CASRTMTAMNTEAFF; CDR3 DNA: TGTGCCAGCAGAACTATGACAGCGATGAACACTGAAGCTTTCTTT
CDR3 length: 13; J gene: TRBJ1-1; V gene: TRBV7-6; D gene: .; clone size: once; CDR3 protein: CASSLHIDTEAFF; CDR3 DNA: TGTGCCAGCAGCCTCCACATCGACACTGAAGCTTTCTTT
CDR3 length: 13; J gene: TRBJ2-3; V gene: TRBV27; D gene: .; clone size: .; CDR3 protein: CASSLGVADTQYF; CDR3 DNA: TGTGCCAGCAGTTTAGGTGTTGCAGATACGCAGTATTTT
CDR3 length: 15; J gene: TRBJ2-5; V gene: TRBV6-5; D gene: TRBD1; clone size: .; CDR3 protein: CASSSTGGAVETQYF; CDR3 DNA: TGTGCCAGCAGCTCGACAGGGGGTGCGGTAGAGACCCAGTACTTC
CDR3 length: 15; J gene: TRBJ2-1; V gene: TRBV7-3; D gene: .; clone size: .; CDR3 protein: CASSPQGGIHNEQFF; CDR3 DNA: TGTGCCAGCAGCCCCCAGGGAGGTATCCACAATGAGCAGTTCTTC
CDR3 length: 16; J gene: TRBJ2-3; V gene: TRBV28; D gene: .; clone size: .; CDR3 protein: CASSSPTERGTDTQYF; CDR3 DNA: TGTGCCAGCAGTTCCCCTACCGAGAGAGGCACAGATACGCAGTATTTT
CDR3 length: 14; J gene: TRBJ2-1; V gene: TRBV4-1; D gene: TRBD2; clone size: once; CDR3 protein: CASRSIAGPNEQFF; CDR3 DNA: TGCGCCAGCAGGTCGATAGCGGGTCCCAATGAGCAGTTCTTC
CDR3 length: 17; J gene: TRBJ2-1; V gene: TRBV5-6; D gene: TRBD2; clone size: .; CDR3 protein: CASSLMGLAGSENEQFF; CDR3 DNA: TGTGCCAGCAGCTTGATGGGACTAGCGGGAAGTGAAAATGAGCAGTTCTTC
CDR3 length: 17; J gene: TRBJ2-1; V gene: TRBV25-1; D gene: TRBD2; clone size: .; CDR3 protein: CASSDHAPGLVGHEQFF; CDR3 DNA: TGTGCCAGCAGTGATCACGCACCGGGACTAGTGGGGCATGAGCAGTTCTTC
CDR3 length: 15; J gene: TRBJ2-7; V gene: TRBV7-2; D gene: .; clone size: once; CDR3 protein: CASSLALTPGLAQYF; CDR3 DNA: TGTGCCAGCAGCTTAGCCCTAACGCCGGGTTTGGCGCAGTACTTC
CDR3 length: 16; J gene: TRBJ2-2; V gene: TRBV9; D gene: .; clone size: .; CDR3 protein: CASSVEISWATGELFF; CDR3 DNA: TGTGCCAGCAGCGTAGAGATTAGCTGGGCCACCGGGGAGCTGTTTTTT
CDR3 length: 16; J gene: TRBJ2-1; V gene: TRBV7-9; D gene: TRBD1; clone size: .; CDR3 protein: CASSIQRDSSYNEQFF; CDR3 DNA: TGTGCCAGCAGCATCCAGAGGGACAGCTCCTACAATGAGCAGTTCTTC
CDR3 length: 15; J gene: TRBJ1-3; V gene: TRBV5-1; D gene: .; clone size: .; CDR3 protein: CASSPGLSSGNTIYF; CDR3 DNA: TGCGCCAGCAGCCCGGGTCTTAGCTCTGGAAACACCATATATTTT
CDR3 length: 14; J gene: TRBJ2-7; V gene: TRBV9; D gene: TRBD2; clone size: .; CDR3 protein: CASSQRDYSYEQYF; CDR3 DNA: TGTGCCAGCAGCCAAAGGGACTATTCCTACGAGCAGTACTTC
CDR3 length: 18; J gene: TRBJ2-3; V gene: TRBV4-2; D gene: TRBD2; clone size: .; CDR3 protein: CASSLGTSGTTFTDTQYF; CDR3 DNA: TGTGCCAGCAGCCTCGGGACTAGCGGGACGACTTTCACAGATACGCAGTATTTT
CDR3 length: 12; J gene: TRBJ1-5; V gene: TRBV7-2; D gene: .; clone size: once; CDR3 protein: CATSYSNQPQHF; CDR3 DNA: TGTGCCACCAGCTATAGCAATCAGCCCCAGCATTTT
CDR3 length: 14; J gene: TRBJ1-4; V gene: TRBV5-1; D gene: .; clone size: .; CDR3 protein: CASSQGPSWEKLFF; CDR3 DNA: TGCGCCAGCAGTCAAGGACCCTCGTGGGAAAAACTGTTTTTT
CDR3 length: 15; J gene: TRBJ1-2; V gene: TRBV6-5; D gene: .; clone size: few; CDR3 protein: CASSYSITGLYGYTF; CDR3 DNA: TGTGCCAGCAGTTACTCGATCACAGGCCTCTATGGCTACACCTTC
CDR3 length: 15; J gene: TRBJ2-5; V gene: TRBV27; D gene: .; clone size: .; CDR3 protein: CASSPKTPRGETQYF; CDR3 DNA: TGTGCCAGCAGTCCCAAGACCCCCCGGGGAGAGACCCAGTACTTC
CDR3 length: 17; J gene: TRBJ2-1; V gene: TRBV7-9; D gene: TRBD2; clone size: .; CDR3 protein: CASSPIPTSGFLNEQFF; CDR3 DNA: TGTGCCAGCAGCCCAATCCCCACTAGCGGGTTTCTCAATGAGCAGTTCTTC